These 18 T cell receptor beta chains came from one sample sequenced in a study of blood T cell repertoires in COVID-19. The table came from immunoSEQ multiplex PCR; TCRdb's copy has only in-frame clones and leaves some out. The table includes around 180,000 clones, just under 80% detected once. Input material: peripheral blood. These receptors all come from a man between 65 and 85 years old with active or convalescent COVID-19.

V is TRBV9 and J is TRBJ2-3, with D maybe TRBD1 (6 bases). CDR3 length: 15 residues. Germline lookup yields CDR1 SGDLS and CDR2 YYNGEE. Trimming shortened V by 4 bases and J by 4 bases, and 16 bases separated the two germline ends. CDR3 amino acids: CASSPTGYEADTQYF. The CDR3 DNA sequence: TGTGCCAGCAGCCCAACAGGGTACGAGGCAGATACGCAGTATTTT.

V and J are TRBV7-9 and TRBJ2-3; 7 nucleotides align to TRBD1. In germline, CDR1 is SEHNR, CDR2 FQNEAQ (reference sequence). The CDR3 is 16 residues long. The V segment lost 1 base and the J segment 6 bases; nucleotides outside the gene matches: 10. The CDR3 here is CASSLVFGTAYDTQYF. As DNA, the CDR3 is TGTGCCAGCAGCTTAGTGTTCGGGACAGCATACGATACGCAGTATTTT.

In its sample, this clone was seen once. Written as DNA, the CDR3 is TGCAGTGCTACCCCATACAATGAGCAGTTCTTC. This sequence encodes CSATPYNEQFF. This chain uses TRBV20-1 with TRBJ2-1; no definite D call. There are 11 residues in the CDR3. Germline V CDR1 and CDR2: DFQATT, SNEGSKA (reference sequence). Trimming pared 4 bases from V and 4 bases from J, leaving 5 bases between.

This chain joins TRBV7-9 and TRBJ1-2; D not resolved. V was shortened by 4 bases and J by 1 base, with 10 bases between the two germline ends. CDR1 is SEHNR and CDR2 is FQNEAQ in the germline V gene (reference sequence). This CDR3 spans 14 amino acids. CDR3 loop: CASSSSTVNYGYTF. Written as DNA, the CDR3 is TGTGCCAGCAGCTCCAGTACCGTTAACTATGGCTACACCTTC.

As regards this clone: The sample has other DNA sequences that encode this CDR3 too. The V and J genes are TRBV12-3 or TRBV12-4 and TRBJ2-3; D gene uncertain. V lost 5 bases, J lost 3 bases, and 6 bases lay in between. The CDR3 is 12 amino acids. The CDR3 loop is CASSPRTDTQYF. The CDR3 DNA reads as TGTGCCAGCAGTCCGCGTACAGATACGCAGTATTTT.

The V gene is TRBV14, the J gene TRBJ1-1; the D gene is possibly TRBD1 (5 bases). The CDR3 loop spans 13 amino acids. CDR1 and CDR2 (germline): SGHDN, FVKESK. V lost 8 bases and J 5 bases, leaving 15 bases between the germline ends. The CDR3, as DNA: TGTGCCAGCGGGCTCCAGGGAGGTACTGAAGCTTTCTTT. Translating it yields CASGLQGGTEAFF.

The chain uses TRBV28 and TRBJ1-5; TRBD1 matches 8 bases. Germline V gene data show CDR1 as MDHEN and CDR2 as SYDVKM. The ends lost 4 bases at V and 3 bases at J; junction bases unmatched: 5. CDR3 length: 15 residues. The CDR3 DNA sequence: TGTGCCAGCAGTTCCGGACAGGGTGACAATCAGCCCCAGCATTTT. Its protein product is CASSSGQGDNQPQHF.

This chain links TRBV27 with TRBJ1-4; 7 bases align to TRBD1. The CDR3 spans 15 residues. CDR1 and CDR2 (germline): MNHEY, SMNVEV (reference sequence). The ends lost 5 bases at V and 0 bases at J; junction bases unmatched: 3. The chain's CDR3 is CASSGQDATNEKLFF. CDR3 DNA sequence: TGTGCCAGCAGTGGACAGGATGCAACTAATGAAAAACTGTTTTTT.

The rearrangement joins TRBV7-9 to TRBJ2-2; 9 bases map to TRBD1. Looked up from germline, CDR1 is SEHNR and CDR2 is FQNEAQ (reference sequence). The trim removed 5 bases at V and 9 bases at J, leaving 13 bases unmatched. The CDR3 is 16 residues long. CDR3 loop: CASSQNPGTGNRELFF. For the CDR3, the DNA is TGTGCCAGCAGCCAGAATCCCGGGACAGGGAACCGGGAGCTGTTTTTT.

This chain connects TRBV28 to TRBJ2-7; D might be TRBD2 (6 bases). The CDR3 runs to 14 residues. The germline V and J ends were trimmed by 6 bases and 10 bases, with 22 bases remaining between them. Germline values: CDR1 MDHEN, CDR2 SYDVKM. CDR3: CASRSHATGGFQYF. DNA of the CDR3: TGTGCCAGCAGGTCCCATGCCACAGGAGGGTTCCAGTACTTC.

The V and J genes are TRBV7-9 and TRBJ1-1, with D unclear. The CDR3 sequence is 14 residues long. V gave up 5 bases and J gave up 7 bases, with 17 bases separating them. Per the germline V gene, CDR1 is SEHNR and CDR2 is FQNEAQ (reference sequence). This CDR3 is CASSREGGGIEAFF. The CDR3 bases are TGTGCCAGCAGCCGCGAGGGCGGAGGAATTGAAGCTTTCTTT.

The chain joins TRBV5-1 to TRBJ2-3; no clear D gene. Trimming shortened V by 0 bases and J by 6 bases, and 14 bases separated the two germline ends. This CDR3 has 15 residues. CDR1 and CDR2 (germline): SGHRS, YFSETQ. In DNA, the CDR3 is TGCGCCAGCAGCTTGGTCGGTGGTTCTATGGATACGCAGTATTTT. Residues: CASSLVGGSMDTQYF. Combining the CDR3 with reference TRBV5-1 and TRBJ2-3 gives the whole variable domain KAGVTQTPRYLIKTRGQQVTLSCSPISGHRSVSWYQQTPGQGLQFLFEYFSETQRNKGNFPGRFSGRQFSNSRSEMNVSTLELGDSALYLCASSLVGGSMDTQYFGPGTRLTVL.

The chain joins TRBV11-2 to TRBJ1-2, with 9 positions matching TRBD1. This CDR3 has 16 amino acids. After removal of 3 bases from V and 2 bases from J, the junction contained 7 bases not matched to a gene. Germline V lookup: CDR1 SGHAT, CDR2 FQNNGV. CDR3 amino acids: CASSFPRDRVNYGYTF. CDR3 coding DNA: TGTGCCAGCAGCTTCCCAAGGGACAGGGTGAACTATGGCTACACCTTC.

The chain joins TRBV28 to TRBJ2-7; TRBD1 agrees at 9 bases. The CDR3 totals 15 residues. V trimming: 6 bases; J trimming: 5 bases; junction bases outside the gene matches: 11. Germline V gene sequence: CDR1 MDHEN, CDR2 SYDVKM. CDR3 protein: CASSPLQDRGHEQYF. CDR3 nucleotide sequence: TGTGCCAGCAGCCCCCTCCAGGACAGGGGCCACGAGCAGTACTTC.

CDR3 sequence reads: CASSLVGTGGYTF. As DNA, the CDR3 is TGCGCCAGCAGCTTGGTTGGGACAGGAGGCTACACCTTC. The V and J genes are TRBV5-1 and TRBJ1-2; 8 positions agree with TRBD1. The CDR3 is 13 amino acids. CDR1 is SGHRS, CDR2 YFSETQ, per germline. After removal of 0 bases from V and 8 bases from J, the junction contained 3 bases not matched to a gene.

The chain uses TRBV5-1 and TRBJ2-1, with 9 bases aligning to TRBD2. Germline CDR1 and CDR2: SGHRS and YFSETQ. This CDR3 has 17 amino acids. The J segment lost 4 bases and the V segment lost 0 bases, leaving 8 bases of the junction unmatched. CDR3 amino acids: CASSLGPISGSYNEQFF. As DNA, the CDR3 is TGCGCCAGCAGCTTGGGTCCCATTAGCGGGAGTTACAATGAGCAGTTCTTC.

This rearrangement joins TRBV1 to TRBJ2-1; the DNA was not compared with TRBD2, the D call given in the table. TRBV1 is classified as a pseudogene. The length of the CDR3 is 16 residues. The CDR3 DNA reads TGCACCAGCAGCCAAGTTGGAGCAATTCATGACAATGAGCAGTTCTTC. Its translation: CTSSQVGAIHDNEQFF.

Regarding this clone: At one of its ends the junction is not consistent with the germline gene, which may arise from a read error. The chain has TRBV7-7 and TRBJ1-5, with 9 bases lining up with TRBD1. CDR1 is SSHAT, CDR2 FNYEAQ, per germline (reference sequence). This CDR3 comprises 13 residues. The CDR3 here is CASSPDRGQPQHF. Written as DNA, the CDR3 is TGTGCTAGCAGCCCGGACAGGGGTCAGCCCCAGCATTTT. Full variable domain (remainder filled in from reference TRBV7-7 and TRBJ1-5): GAGVSQSPRYKVTKRGQDVTLRCDPISSHATLYWYQQALGQGPEFLTYFNYEAQPDKSGLPSDRFSAERPEGSISTLTIQRTEQRDSAMYRCASSPDRGQPQHFGDGTRLSIL.